This is a list of T cell receptor beta chains from one sample in a study of OX40 agonist ivuxolimab in advanced cancers. Only in-frame clones appear in the TCRdb table, and some are missing; sequencing was by immunoSEQ multiplex PCR. The table has roughly 76,000 clones, around four fifths seen once. The specimen comprised CD4+ or CD8+ T cells sorted from blood, sampled in a trial of the OX40 agonist ivuxolimab. These receptors came from an adult with an advanced solid tumor such as melanoma, head and neck, liver or kidney cancer. CDR3s include the opening cysteine and the closing phenylalanine or tryptophan. D genes are given only for firm matches. The size of a clone is reported for some rows only, either as once, few or many, or as a class for expanded clones.

J gene | V gene | clone size | D gene | CDR3 protein | CDR3 DNA
TRBJ2-3 | TRBV7-8 | . | TRBD2 | CASSLTSGADTQYF | TGTGCCAGCAGCTTAACTAGCGGTGCAGATACGCAGTATTTT
TRBJ2-1 | TRBV5-8 | . | TRBD2 | CASSPGTSEYNEQFF | TGTGCCAGCAGCCCCGGGACTAGCGAATACAATGAGCAGTTCTTC
TRBJ1-2 | TRBV5-6 | . | . | CASSLEETVNYGYTF | TGTGCCAGCAGCTTGGAGGAGACGGTGAACTATGGCTACACCTTC
TRBJ1-1 | TRBV6-5 | . | . | CASANVAFF | TGTGCCAGCGCGAACGTAGCTTTCTTT
TRBJ2-1 | TRBV16 | . | TRBD2 | CASSQSSGNYNEQFF | TGTGCCAGCAGCCAATCTAGCGGGAACTACAATGAGCAGTTCTTC
TRBJ2-7 | TRBV28 | . | TRBD1 | CASSSGQGFNEQYF | TGTGCCAGCAGTTCCGGACAGGGTTTCAACGAGCAGTACTTC
TRBJ1-1 | TRBV2 | . | TRBD1 | CASSLTGGTEAFF | TGTGCCAGCAGTTTGACAGGGGGCACTGAAGCTTTCTTT
TRBJ1-3 | TRBV7-2 | . | . | CASSYQDVYQSSGNTIYF | TGTGCCAGCAGCTACCAGGACGTCTACCAAAGCTCTGGAAACACCATATATTTT
TRBJ2-5 | TRBV2 | . | . | CASSGGGETQYF | TGTGCCAGCAGTGGGGGTGGAGAGACCCAGTACTTC
TRBJ2-3 | TRBV9 | . | TRBD2 | CASSSTTREGQDTQYF | TGTGCCAGCAGCTCAACCACTCGGGAGGGCCAAGATACGCAGTATTTT
TRBJ1-2 | TRBV9 | once | . | CASSDGLIGYTF | TGTGCCAGCAGCGATGGACTGATCGGCTACACCTTC
TRBJ2-7 | TRBV7-2 | . | . | CASSLAPVGAYEQYF | TGTGCCAGCAGCTTAGCGCCCGTGGGAGCCTACGAGCAGTACTTC
TRBJ1-4 | TRBV5-1 | . | . | CASSTGDINEKLFF | TGCGCCAGCAGCACCGGAGATATTAATGAAAAACTGTTTTTT
TRBJ2-2 | TRBV7-2 | . | . | CASSSWGQNTGELFF | TGTGCCAGCAGCTCCTGGGGACAGAACACCGGGGAGCTGTTTTTT
TRBJ1-4 | TRBV2 | few | . | CASREGTLLNEKLFF | TGTGCCAGCAGAGAAGGGACCCTCCTAAACGAAAAACTGTTTTTT
TRBJ1-4 | TRBV2 | . | . | CASSFQGLQEKLFF | TGTGCCAGCAGTTTTCAGGGGCTGCAGGAAAAACTGTTTTTT
TRBJ1-2 | TRBV6-5 | . | . | CASRQKVDRYGYTF | TGTGCCAGCAGACAAAAGGTCGACCGCTATGGCTACACCTTC
TRBJ2-2 | TRBV4-3 | . | TRBD2 | CASSFQREIGPGELFF | TGCGCCAGCAGCTTTCAGCGGGAAATCGGGCCCGGGGAGCTGTTTTTT
TRBJ2-1 | TRBV9 | . | . | CASSVEGWSSPFNEQFF | TGTGCCAGCAGCGTAGAGGGGTGGAGCTCCCCCTTCAATGAGCAGTTCTTC
TRBJ2-1 | TRBV2 | . | TRBD2 | CASSVDLAVGYNEQFF | TGTGCCAGCAGTGTGGATCTAGCGGTGGGGTACAATGAGCAGTTCTTC
TRBJ2-1 | TRBV4-2 | . | TRBD2 | CASSLQTSGTYNEQFF | TGTGCCAGCAGCCTTCAAACTAGCGGGACTTACAATGAGCAGTTCTTC
TRBJ1-1 | TRBV4-2 | few | . | CASSQDGGRWSTTEAFF | TGTGCCAGCAGCCAAGACGGGGGACGCTGGTCGACCACTGAAGCTTTCTTT
TRBJ2-6 | TRBV18 | . | TRBD1 | CASSPGQGISSGANVLTF | TGTGCCAGCTCACCGGGACAGGGGATAAGCTCTGGGGCCAACGTCCTGACTTTC
TRBJ1-2 | TRBV4-2 | few | . | CASSQDLSAANYGYTF | TGTGCCAGCAGCCAAGATTTGAGTGCTGCTAACTATGGCTACACCTTC
TRBJ2-7 | TRBV6-5 | few | TRBD2 | CASSYSGGSPYEQYF | TGTGCCAGCAGTTACTCAGGCGGGAGCCCGTACGAGCAGTACTTC
TRBJ2-7 | TRBV4-2 | . | . | CASSQDRRVEQYF | TGTGCCAGCAGCCAAGATAGGAGGGTCGAGCAGTACTTC
TRBJ1-2 | TRBV9 | . | . | CASSVAGASYGYTF | TGTGCCAGCAGCGTAGCGGGGGCTAGCTATGGCTACACCTTC
TRBJ2-5 | TRBV28 | few | TRBD1 | CASTAGGQETQYF | TGTGCCAGCACTGCAGGGGGCCAAGAGACCCAGTACTTC
TRBJ1-5 | TRBV28 | . | TRBD1 | CASRTGQGSQPQHF | TGTGCCAGCAGGACGGGACAGGGGTCTCAGCCCCAGCATTTT
TRBJ2-3 | TRBV6-4 | . | . | CASSPGTSTDTQYF | TGTGCCAGCAGCCCCGGGACTAGCACAGATACGCAGTATTTT
TRBJ1-2 | TRBV5-1 | once | . | CASSLGSADGYTF | TGCGCCAGCAGCTTGGGGTCGGCGGATGGCTACACCTTC
TRBJ2-3 | TRBV28 | . | . | CASPPQEGGTDTQYF | TGCGCCAGCCCTCCCCAGGAGGGTGGGACAGATACGCAGTATTTT
TRBJ2-7 | TRBV7-9 | . | . | CASRGEEYEQYF | TGTGCCAGCAGGGGTGAGGAGTACGAGCAGTACTTC
TRBJ2-3 | TRBV2 | . | TRBD1 | CAGRPGTGWTDTQYF | TGTGCCGGCAGACCCGGGACAGGGTGGACAGATACGCAGTATTTT
TRBJ2-1 | TRBV7-2 | . | . | CASSPGPGSSYNEQFF | TGTGCCAGCAGCCCCGGACCAGGGAGCTCCTACAATGAGCAGTTCTTC
TRBJ2-1 | TRBV19 | . | TRBD1 | CASSRDRGDEQFF | TGTGCCAGTAGCAGAGACAGGGGGGATGAGCAGTTCTTC
TRBJ2-2 | TRBV6-1 | . | TRBD2 | CASSVLAGGPTGELFF | TGTGCCAGCAGTGTCTTAGCGGGAGGGCCCACCGGGGAGCTGTTTTTT
TRBJ1-2 | TRBV28 | . | . | CASRSETNYGYTF | TGTGCCAGCAGATCGGAGACCAATTATGGCTACACCTTC
TRBJ1-5 | TRBV2 | . | TRBD1 | CASSPGGLRGNQPQHF | TGTGCCAGCTCCCCGGGGGGCCTCAGGGGGAATCAGCCCCAGCATTTT
TRBJ1-4 | TRBV7-2 | . | . | CASSLLQGREKLFF | TGTGCCAGCAGCTTATTACAGGGTCGGGAAAAACTGTTTTTT
TRBJ2-1 | TRBV5-4 | . | . | CASRVDEGVYNEQFF | TGTGCCAGCAGGGTGGATGAGGGGGTTTACAATGAGCAGTTCTTC
TRBJ2-4 | TRBV5-5 | . | . | CASSLVGGENIQYF | TGTGCCAGCAGCTTGGTTGGAGGGGAAAACATTCAGTACTTC